Presented here are 32 T cell receptor beta chains from one specimen sequenced in a study of tumor and adjacent non-tumor tissue in lung cancer. A modified ARM-PCR protocol with three rounds of nested PCR amplified TCRbeta. TCRdb redid the calling of the multiplex PCR reads with MiXCR, one entry per CDR3 protein. The sample shows 47,000 or so distinct CDR3 sequences, roughly 60% of them seen only once. No cell sorting was done before RNA was extracted from the tissue. Distant lung tissue was collected more than 3 cm away from the tumor edge. Sequencing was performed on distant non-tumor lung tissue. The receptors were sampled from a woman between 65 and 79 years old with non-small cell lung cancer.

This rearrangement joins TRBV2 to TRBJ2-7; D is possibly TRBD1 (5 bases). Trimming pared 6 bases from V and 2 bases from J, leaving 23 bases between. Germline assignment: CDR1 SNHLY and CDR2 FYNNEI. The CDR3 runs 17 residues. CDR3 nucleotide sequence: TGTGCCAGCAGATTTAGGGGCAGGCCTTTGAGCCCCTACGAGCAGTACTTC. Translation gives CASRFRGRPLSPYEQYF.

This clonotype was counted between two and nine times. A much larger clonotype is one base distant, so this may be a read error. This chain links TRBV14 with TRBJ1-3; D unclear. Per the germline V gene, CDR1 is SGHDN and CDR2 is FVKESK. CDR3 length: 16 residues. CDR3 DNA sequence: TGTGCCAGCAGCCCTCAAGGTGGGGTTTCTGGAAGCACCATATATTTT. Residues: CASSPQGGVSGSTIYF.

About this clonotype: Since a much larger clone is just one base distant, this may be a read error. The chain is built from TRBV6-1 and TRBJ1-1; TRBD1 might be the D (5 bases). V was trimmed by 7 bases and J by 5 bases, leaving 20 bases between them. The germline V gene has CDR1 MNHNS and CDR2 SASEGT. The CDR3 consists of 15 residues. CDR3 sequence (DNA): TGTGCCAGCATCCCCACTAGGGAGGGACGAACTGAAGCTTTCTTT. Its protein product is CASIPTREGRTEAFF.

CDR3 bases: TGTGCCAGCAGCCTAGGCTCGACAGGGGGAGAAGCTTTCTTT. Its protein is CASSLGSTGGEAFF. The chain employs TRBV11-2 and TRBJ1-1; 9 bases match TRBD1. Trimming removed 5 bases from V and 8 bases from J; junction bases left unmatched: 9. The CDR3 spans 14 residues. Per the germline V gene, CDR1 is SGHAT and CDR2 is FQNNGV.

This clonotype was seen repeatedly, ten times or more. The chain employs TRBV29-1 and TRBJ1-2, with D uncertain. V lost 3 bases and J 0 bases, leaving 8 bases between the germline ends. The CDR3 contains 13 residues. CDR1 and CDR2 (germline): SQVTM, ANQGSEA. CDR3: CSVDPLTNYGYTF. In DNA, the CDR3 is TGCAGCGTTGACCCACTTACTAACTATGGCTACACCTTC.

Worth noting for this clonotype: Compared with germline, one end of the junction differs, possibly owing to a read error. The chain carries TRBV4-1 and TRBJ2-1, with 10 bases matching TRBD2. This CDR3 contains 18 residues. Germline V gene sequence: CDR1 MGHRA, CDR2 YSYEKL. Here the CDR3 reads CASSQEGVLAGVVNEEFF. In DNA, the CDR3 is TGCGCCAGCAGCCAAGAGGGGGTTCTAGCGGGAGTCGTAAATGAGGAGTTCTTC.

A remark on this clonotype: With a much larger clone just one base away, this may be a read error. The genes are TRBV24-1 and TRBJ2-1, with 8 bases lining up with TRBD1. CDR3 length: 16 residues. Losses at the gene ends were 4 bases for V and 3 bases for J; bases not matched to a gene: 7. Germline V lookup: CDR1 KGHDR, CDR2 SFDVKD. The DNA of the CDR3 is TGTGCCACCAGTGAATCCGGGACAGGTCACTACAATGAGCAGTTCTTC. It yields the protein CATSESGTGHYNEQFF.

The sample holds a few counts of this clonotype. A much larger clone differs from this one at a single base, so this may be a read error. The chain is built from TRBV20-1 and TRBJ2-1; TRBD2 matches at 13 bases. The V gene's germline CDR1 is DFQATT and CDR2 SNEGSKA (reference sequence). The V and J ends lost 5 bases and 8 bases, in that order; junction bases with no gene match: 6. This CDR3 comprises 14 residues. The CDR3 loop reads CSADGTSGDDEQFF. As DNA, the CDR3 is TGCAGTGCTGACGGGACTAGCGGGGACGATGAGCAGTTCTTC.

As for this clonotype: A much larger clone sits a single nucleotide away, making a read error possible. This chain uses TRBV11-2 with TRBJ1-2; D possibly corresponds to TRBD1 (5 bases). CDR1 SGHAT and CDR2 FQNNGV come from the germline V gene. The CDR3 extends over 13 amino acids. The CDR3 here is CASSLEGPYDYTF. CDR3 bases: TGTGCCAGCAGCTTGGAGGGACCCTATGACTACACCTTC.

Regarding this clonotype: Possible read error: a much larger clone is one base away. This rearrangement joins TRBV5-1 to TRBJ2-2, with D possibly being TRBD2 (5 bases). The CDR3 extends over 16 amino acids. Germline CDR1 and CDR2: SGHRS and YFSETQ. CDR3 sequence (DNA): TGCGCCAGCAGCTTGGGTGCCGTGACGAACACCGGGAAGCTGTTTTTT. Translation: CASSLGAVTNTGKLFF. Complete variable domain (other parts from reference TRBV5-1 and TRBJ2-2): KAGVTQTPRYLIKTRGQQVTLSCSPISGHRSVSWYQQTPGQGLQFLFEYFSETQRNKGNFPGRFSGRQFSNSRSEMNVSTLELGDSALYLCASSLGAVTNTGKLFFGEGSRLTVL.

Remarks on this clonotype: Germline is not matched at one junction end, which may reflect a read error. The V and J genes are TRBV15 and TRBJ2-4; 10 bases are a match to TRBD2. The CDR3 contains 22 residues. Germline V gene data show CDR1 as LNHNV and CDR2 as YYDKDF (reference sequence). CDR3 nucleotide sequence: TGTGCCACCAGCAGAGATACAAGCGGGAGGGCCGATTTTTTTGCGGCCAAAACCATTCAGTACTTC. Protein sequence: CATSRDTSGRADFFAAKTIQYF.

To note about this clonotype: A much larger clone is a single base away; this may be a read error. Written as DNA, the CDR3 is TGTGCCATCAGCACAGGGCTTGCAACTAATGAAAAACTGTTTTTT. This codes for CAISTGLATNEKLFF. J is TRBJ1-4 and V is TRBV12-3 or TRBV12-4; possible D gene TRBD1, 6 bases. Trimming stripped 10 bases from V and 0 bases from J, with 15 bases between. This CDR3 comprises 15 residues.

This clonotype counts as medium-sized. The chain combines TRBV6-5 with TRBJ2-5; 7 bases are a match to TRBD2. This CDR3 has 14 amino acids. V lost 0 bases and J lost 4; bases outside the gene matches: 2. Germline CDR1 MNHEY, CDR2 SVGAGI. CDR3: CASSYSRGLETQYF. The CDR3 DNA sequence: TGTGCCAGCAGTTACTCGCGGGGGTTAGAGACCCAGTACTTC.

The V and J genes are TRBV4-1 and TRBJ1-1; weak D call: TRBD1 (5 bases). Germline assignment: CDR1 MGHRA and CDR2 YSYEKL. Trimming left V 1 base short and J 3 bases short, with 15 bases between. The CDR3 is 16 amino acids. CDR3 nucleotide sequence: TGCGCCAGCAGCCAAGTGGACCAGGGTGTTGACACTGAAGCTTTCTTT. Protein product: CASSQVDQGVDTEAFF.

A single count supports this clonotype. J is TRBJ2-1 and V is TRBV5-1, with D unresolved. Trimming took off 4 bases at V and 7 bases at J, with 15 bases between the two ends. Germline values: CDR1 SGHRS, CDR2 YFSETQ. The CDR3 totals 14 residues. DNA of the CDR3: TGCGCCAGCAGCCCCCTTGGGCCGAGGAATGAGCAGTTCTTC. This gives the protein CASSPLGPRNEQFF.

The rearrangement joins TRBV5-1 to TRBJ2-7, with TRBD1 identical over 9 bases. This CDR3 region has 16 residues. The junction had 13 bases not matched to a gene; V was cut back by 4 bases and J by 5 bases. The germline gives CDR1 SGHRS, CDR2 YFSETQ. In DNA, the CDR3 is TGCGCCAGCAGCCCAATGGGGACAGGGCCGCTCCACGAGCAGTACTTC. Encoded protein: CASSPMGTGPLHEQYF. The variable domain in full, completed from reference TRBV5-1 and TRBJ2-7, reads KAGVTQTPRYLIKTRGQQVTLSCSPISGHRSVSWYQQTPGQGLQFLFEYFSETQRNKGNFPGRFSGRQFSNSRSEMNVSTLELGDSALYLCASSPMGTGPLHEQYFGPGTRLTVT.

On this clonotype itself: The junction departs from the called germline gene at one end, perhaps through a read error. The chain joins TRBV6-5 to TRBJ2-7, with D uncertain. The CDR3 is made up of 14 amino acids. Germline-derived CDR1 and CDR2 are MNHEY and SVGAGI. The CDR3 nucleotides read TGTGCCAGCAGTTCCGGCACCGCCTCCTACAAGCAGTACTTC. Its protein product is CASSSGTASYKQYF.

This clonotype occurred once. A much larger clone differs from this one at a single base, so this may be a read error. This chain links TRBV6-1 with TRBJ2-1; perhaps TRBD1 as D (5 bases). The CDR3 is 16 amino acids. CDR1 is MNHNS and CDR2 is SASEGT in the germline V gene. In nucleotides, the CDR3 is TGTGCCAGCAGAAAGGGGCGGAAGAGCTCCTACAATGAGCAGTCCTTC. Amino acid sequence: CASRKGRKSSYNEQSF.

About this clonotype: A much bigger clone sits one base away, suggesting this may be a read error. The V gene is TRBV7-9, the J gene TRBJ2-1; D ambiguous. The CDR3 is 15 residues long. The germline V gene has CDR1 SEHNR and CDR2 FQNEAQ (reference sequence). CDR3 region: CASAPAAVGNNEQSF. Here the CDR3 DNA reads TGTGCCAGCGCTCCGGCGGCGGTCGGCAACAATGAGCAGTCCTTC.

The chain carries TRBV29-1 and TRBJ2-3; the match to TRBD2 covers 11 bases. This CDR3 contains 16 residues. Germline V CDR1 and CDR2: SQVTM, ANQGSEA. The CDR3 is CIVPGLADPMVDTQYF. CDR3 DNA: TGCATCGTACCGGGACTAGCGGACCCAATGGTAGATACGCAGTATTTT.

This clonotype appeared a single time. The gene calls are TRBV5-4 and TRBJ2-1; 8 nucleotides line up with TRBD2. Losses at the gene ends were 9 bases for V and 7 bases for J; bases not matched to a gene: 15. CDR1 and CDR2 from the germline V gene are SGHNT and YYREEE (reference sequence). The CDR3 contains 15 residues. The CDR3 sequence: CANGFGTRNQNEQFF. The DNA for the CDR3 is TGTGCCAACGGCTTCGGGACTAGGAATCAGAATGAGCAGTTCTTC.

This clonotype has only a few counts. This sequence joins TRBV7-9 and TRBJ2-7; D call uncertain. CDR1 and CDR2 (germline): SEHNR, FQNEAQ (reference sequence). The CDR3 loop spans 13 amino acids. V lost 5 bases and J 4 bases, leaving 12 bases between the germline ends. The CDR3, as DNA: TGTGCCAGCAGCGATTCAACGAGGTACGAGCAGTACTTC. Its protein product is CASSDSTRYEQYF.

As concerns this clonotype: One junction end does not reproduce the germline sequence, and a read error may be involved. The chain combines TRBV7-8 with TRBJ2-1; D possibly matches TRBD1 or TRBD2 (5 bases each). From germline, CDR1 is SGHVS and CDR2 FQNEAQ. CDR3 length equals 12 residues. The CDR3 reads CASGRDLNEQLF. The DNA of the CDR3 is TGTGCCAGCGGACGGGACCTCAATGAGCAGTTATTC.

The V and J genes are TRBV20-1 and TRBJ2-1; D gene unclear. Deletions cut 0 bases from V and 12 bases from J, with 21 bases between. The CDR3 loop spans 15 amino acids. CDR1 DFQATT and CDR2 SNEGSKA come from the germline V gene (reference sequence). Written as DNA, the CDR3 is TGCAGTGCTAGAGATGGGTCGAGAGTTTACAACGGGCAGTTCTTC. Protein product: CSARDGSRVYNGQFF.

This clonotype is judged medium-sized. The V and J genes are TRBV6-6 and TRBJ1-1; D is ambiguous. In germline, CDR1 is MNHNY, CDR2 SVGAGI (reference sequence). The V end lost 4 bases, the J end lost 4 bases, and 13 bases lay between the germline ends. The CDR3 runs 14 residues. The CDR3: CASSSNDLGTEAFF. As DNA, the CDR3 is TGTGCCAGCAGTTCCAATGATCTGGGCACTGAAGCTTTCTTT.

About this clonotype: This may come from a read error, since a much larger clone is one base off. The rearrangement uses TRBV6-5 and TRBJ2-7; no firm D call. V lost 6 bases, J lost 2 bases, and 17 bases lay in between. CDR3 size: 15 residues. The V gene's germline CDR1 is MNHEY and CDR2 SVGAGI. Here the CDR3 reads CASRKGSRDTYEQYF. CDR3 nucleotides: TGTGCCAGCAGAAAAGGGTCAAGGGATACCTACGAGCAGTACTTC.

The genes are TRBV6-4 and TRBJ2-6; D remains ambiguous. Germline values: CDR1 MRHNA, CDR2 SNTAGT. V lost 7 bases and J lost 1, with 5 bases in between. This CDR3 is 13 amino acids long. CDR3 nucleotides: TGTGCCAGCAAGGAGTCTGGGGCCAACGTCCTGACTTTC. This codes for CASKESGANVLTF.

As to this clonotype: The conserved phenylalanine or tryptophan is not found at the CDR3 terminus, so this likely reflects a read error. The chain has TRBV6-5 and TRBJ2-3; 8 bases fit TRBD2. The CDR3 length is 18 residues. CDR1 and CDR2 (germline): MNHEY, SVGAGI. The J segment lost 4 bases and the V segment lost 0 bases, leaving 12 bases of the junction unmatched. CDR3 bases: TGTGCCAGCAGTTACTCGATCGTCCTCGGGAGGGCCCCAGATACGCAGTATTTG. This sequence encodes CASSYSIVLGRAPDTQYL.

This clonotype was detected only once. Being one base from a much bigger clone, this may be a read error. This rearrangement joins TRBV20-1 to TRBJ1-1, with D perhaps TRBD1 (6 bases). Germline lookup yields CDR1 DFQATT and CDR2 SNEGSKA (reference sequence). Trimming shortened V by 0 bases and J by 7 bases, and 12 bases separated the two germline ends. There are 13 residues in the CDR3. This chain's CDR3 is CSARDSRGDEAFF. Written as DNA, the CDR3 is TGCAGTGCTAGAGATTCCAGGGGCGATGAAGCTTTCTTT.

The genes are TRBV5-4 and TRBJ2-5, with a weak D call TRBD2 (6 bases). The CDR3 totals 15 residues. CDR1 is SGHNT, CDR2 YYREEE, per germline (reference sequence). Here the CDR3 reads CVTSLEGIPDETQYF. CDR3 DNA sequence: TGTGTCACCAGCTTGGAGGGGATACCAGATGAGACCCAGTACTTC.

This clonotype was found once. Given a much more abundant clone one base away, this may be a read error. The rearrangement uses TRBV24-1 and TRBJ1-2; 12 nucleotides match TRBD1. The CDR3 contains 15 residues. CDR1 and CDR2 from the germline V gene are KGHDR and SFDVKD. Trimming cost V 1 base and J 9 bases; bases outside gene matches: 5. Written as DNA, the CDR3 is TGTGCCACCAGTGATTTCGGGACAGGGGGCAGTAGCTACACCTTC. It encodes CATSDFGTGGSSYTF.

Concerning this clonotype itself: A read error may produce the germline difference seen at one junction end. The chain couples TRBV11-2 to TRBJ2-5; D gene ambiguous. CDR3 length equals 17 residues. The germline CDR1 and CDR2 sequences are SGHAT and FQNNGV. The CDR3 protein is CASILESGMGLEETQYF. DNA of the CDR3: TGTGCCAGCATCTTAGAGTCGGGTATGGGGTTAGAAGAGACCCAGTACTTC.